This TCR beta chain appears in the sequencing data of a study of beta chain features in type 1 diabetes. Broader study findings: Type 1 diabetes patients had moderately but significantly shorter TCRB CDR3s in all four CD4+ subsets.

Sorting with CD45RO/CCR7/CD25/CD127/CD95/CD27 yielded naive, central memory, regulatory and stem-like memory CD4+ cells. All sorted populations exceeded 95% purity. Since all of the isolated RNA was reverse transcribed, expressed TCRB transcripts were what got sequenced. Here immunoSEQ multiplex PCR was the method, and the copy in TCRdb shows in-frame clones only, minus some. Among a few hundred thousand clones listed, around 12% were seen once. In the case of this clone: The antigen is not known.

Germline lookup yields CDR1 LGHNA and CDR2 YSLEER. After removal of 0 bases from V and 2 bases from J, the junction contained 9 bases not matched to a gene. The CDR3 loop spans 18 amino acids. The sample taken for sequencing was naive CD4+ T cells from blood. The gene calls are TRBV4-3 and TRBJ2-1; TRBD1 aligns across 8 bases. The sequence came from a woman aged 18-29 years with type 1 diabetes. CDR3 loop: CASSQDMDRAFPYNEQFF. For the CDR3, the DNA is TGCGCCAGCAGCCAAGACATGGACAGGGCGTTCCCCTACAATGAGCAGTTCTTC.